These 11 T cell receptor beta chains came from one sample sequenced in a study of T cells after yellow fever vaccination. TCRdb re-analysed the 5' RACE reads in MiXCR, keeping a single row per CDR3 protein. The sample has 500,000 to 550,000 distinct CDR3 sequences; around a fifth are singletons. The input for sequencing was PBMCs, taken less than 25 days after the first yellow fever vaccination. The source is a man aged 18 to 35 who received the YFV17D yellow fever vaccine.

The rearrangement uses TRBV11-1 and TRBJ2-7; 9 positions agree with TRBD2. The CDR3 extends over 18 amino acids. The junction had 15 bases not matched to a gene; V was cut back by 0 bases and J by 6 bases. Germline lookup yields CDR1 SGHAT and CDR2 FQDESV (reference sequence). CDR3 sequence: CASSLAARRGGARAEQYF. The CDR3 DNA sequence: TGTGCCAGCAGCTTAGCCGCGAGGCGGGGGGGAGCCAGGGCCGAGCAGTACTTC.

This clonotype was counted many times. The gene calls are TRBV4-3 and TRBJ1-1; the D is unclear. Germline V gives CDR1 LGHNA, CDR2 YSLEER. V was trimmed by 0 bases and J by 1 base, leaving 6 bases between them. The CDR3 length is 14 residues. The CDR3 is CASSQDRRNTEAFF. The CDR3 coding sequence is TGCGCCAGCAGCCAAGATCGGAGGAACACTGAAGCTTTCTTT.

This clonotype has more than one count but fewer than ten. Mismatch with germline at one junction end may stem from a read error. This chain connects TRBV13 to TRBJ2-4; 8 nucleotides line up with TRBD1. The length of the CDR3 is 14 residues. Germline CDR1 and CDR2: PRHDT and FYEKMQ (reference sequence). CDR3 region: CASNLAGGSDIQYF. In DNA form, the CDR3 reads TGTGCCAGCAACTTAGCAGGGGGCAGTGACATTCAGTACTTC. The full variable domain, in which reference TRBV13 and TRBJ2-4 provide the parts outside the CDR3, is AAGVIQSPRHLIKEKRETATLKCYPIPRHDTVYWYQQGPGQDPQFLISFYEKMQSDKGSIPDRFSAQQFSDYHSELNMSSLELGDSALYFCASNLAGGSDIQYFGAGTRLSVL.

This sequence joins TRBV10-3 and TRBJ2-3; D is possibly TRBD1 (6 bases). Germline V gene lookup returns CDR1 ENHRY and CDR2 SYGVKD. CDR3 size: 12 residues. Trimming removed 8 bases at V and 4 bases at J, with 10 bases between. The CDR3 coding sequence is TGTGCCATCCAGGGGAACGCAGATACGCAGTATTTT. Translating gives CAIQGNADTQYF.

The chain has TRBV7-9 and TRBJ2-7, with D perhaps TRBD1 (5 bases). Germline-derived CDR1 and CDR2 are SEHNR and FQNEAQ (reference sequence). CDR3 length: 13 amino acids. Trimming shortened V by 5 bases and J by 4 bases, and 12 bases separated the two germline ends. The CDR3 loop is CASSRLTAYEQYF. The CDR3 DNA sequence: TGTGCCAGCAGCCGTCTGACAGCATACGAGCAGTACTTC.

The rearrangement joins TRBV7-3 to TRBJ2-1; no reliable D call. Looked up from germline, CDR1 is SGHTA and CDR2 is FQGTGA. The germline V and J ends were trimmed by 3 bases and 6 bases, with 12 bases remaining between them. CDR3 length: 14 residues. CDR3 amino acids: CASSFGFGRNEQFF. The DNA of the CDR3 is TGTGCCAGCAGCTTTGGTTTTGGACGCAATGAGCAGTTCTTC. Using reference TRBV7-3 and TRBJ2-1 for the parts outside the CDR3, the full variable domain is GAGVSQTPSNKVTEKGKYVELRCDPISGHTALYWYRQSLGQGPEFLIYFQGTGAADDSGLPNDRFFAVRPEGSVSTLKIQRTERGDSAVYLCASSFGFGRNEQFFGPGTRLTVL.

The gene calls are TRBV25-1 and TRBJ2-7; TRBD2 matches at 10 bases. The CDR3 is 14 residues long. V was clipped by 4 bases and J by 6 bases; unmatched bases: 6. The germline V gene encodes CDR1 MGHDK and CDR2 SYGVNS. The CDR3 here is CASSGAGGPREQYF. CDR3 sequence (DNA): TGTGCCAGCAGTGGAGCGGGGGGGCCCCGCGAGCAGTACTTC.

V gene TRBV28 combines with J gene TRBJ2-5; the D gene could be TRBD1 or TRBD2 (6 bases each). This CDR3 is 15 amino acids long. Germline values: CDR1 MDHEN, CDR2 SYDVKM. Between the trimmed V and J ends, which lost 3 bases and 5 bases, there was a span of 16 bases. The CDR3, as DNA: TGTGCCAGCAGTTTCGTCGGGCAGGGGAGGGAGACCCAGTACTTC. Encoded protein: CASSFVGQGRETQYF.

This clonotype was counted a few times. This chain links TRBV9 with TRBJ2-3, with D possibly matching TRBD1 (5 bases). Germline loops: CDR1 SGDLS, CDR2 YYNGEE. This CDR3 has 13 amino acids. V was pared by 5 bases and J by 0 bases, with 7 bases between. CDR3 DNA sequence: TGTGCCAGCAGGAAGGGGAGCACAGATACGCAGTATTTT. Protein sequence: CASRKGSTDTQYF.

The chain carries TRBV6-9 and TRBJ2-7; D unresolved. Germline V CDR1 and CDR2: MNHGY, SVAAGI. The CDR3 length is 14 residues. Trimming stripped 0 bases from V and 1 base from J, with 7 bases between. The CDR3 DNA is TGTGCCAGCAGTTATTCCGATAGGTCCTACGAGCAGTACGTC. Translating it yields CASSYSDRSYEQYV.

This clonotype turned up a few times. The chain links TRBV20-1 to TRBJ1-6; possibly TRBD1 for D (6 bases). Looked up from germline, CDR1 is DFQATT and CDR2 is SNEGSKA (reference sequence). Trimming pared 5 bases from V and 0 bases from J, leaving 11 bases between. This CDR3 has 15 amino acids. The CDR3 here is CSAVDSSSYNSPLHF. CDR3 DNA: TGCAGTGCTGTGGACAGCAGCTCCTATAATTCACCCCTCCACTTT.